The present T cell receptor beta chain was sequenced within a study of T cells after yellow fever vaccination. TCRdb passed the 5' RACE reads through MiXCR, listing each CDR3 protein once. Among over 85,000 distinct CDR3 sequences listed, 8.9% were seen once. The CDR3 totals 15 residues. Germline lookup yields CDR1 KGHSH and CDR2 LQKENI. V was cut by 2 bases and J by 0 bases, with 10 bases left in between. Study results and limitations: Most clones from primary vaccination resurfaced after the booster (96% CD4, around 90% CD8). Some clonotypes were seen in both the CD4 and the CD8 compartments. These made up a small share and likely arose from convergent recombination.

The clonotype comes from a man aged 18 to 30 who received the YFV17D yellow fever vaccine. Source: CD8+ T cells not binding an NS4B(214-222) dextramer, sorted from PBMCs, taken roughly 15 days after the first yellow fever vaccination. V usage is TRBV18 and J usage is TRBJ1-2; possibly TRBD1 for D (5 bases). CDR3 in DNA: TGTGCCAGCTCACCAAGGGGCCCAGCTAACTATGGCTACACCTTC. Its translation is CASSPRGPANYGYTF.